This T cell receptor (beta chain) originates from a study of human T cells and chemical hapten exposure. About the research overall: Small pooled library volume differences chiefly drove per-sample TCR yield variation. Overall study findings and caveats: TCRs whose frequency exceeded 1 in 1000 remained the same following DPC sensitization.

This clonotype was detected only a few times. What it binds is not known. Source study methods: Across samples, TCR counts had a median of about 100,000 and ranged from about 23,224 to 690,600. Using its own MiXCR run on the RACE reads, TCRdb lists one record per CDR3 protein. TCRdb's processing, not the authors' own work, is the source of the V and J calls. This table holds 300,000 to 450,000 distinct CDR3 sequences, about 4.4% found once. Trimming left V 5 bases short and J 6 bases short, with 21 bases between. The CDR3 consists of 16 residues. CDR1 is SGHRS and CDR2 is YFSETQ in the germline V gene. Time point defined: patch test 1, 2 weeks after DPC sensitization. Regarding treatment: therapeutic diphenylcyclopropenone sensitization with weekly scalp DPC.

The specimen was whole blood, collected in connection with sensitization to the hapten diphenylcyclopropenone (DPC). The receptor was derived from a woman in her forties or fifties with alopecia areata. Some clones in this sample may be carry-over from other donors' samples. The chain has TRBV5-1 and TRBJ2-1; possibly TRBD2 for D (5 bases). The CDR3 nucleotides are TGCGCCAGCAGTTTGTCCGCTAGCCAGATTAGCAATGAGCAGTTCTTC. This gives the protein CASSLSASQISNEQFF.